The source of this T cell receptor beta chain is a study of cytomegalovirus exposure and HLA in healthy donors. Findings and caveats of the study: In vitro checks showed that a few CMV-associated chains really do target CMV antigens. The investigators catalogued 164 TCR beta chains as cytomegalovirus-associated.

V was shortened by 5 bases and J by 4 bases, with 14 bases between the two germline ends. Germline V lookup: CDR1 SGHVS, CDR2 FQNEAQ. The CDR3 consists of 14 residues. Sequencing used immunoSEQ multiplex PCR; TCRdb keeps in-frame clones, though not all of them. The sample includes approximately 270,000 clones, 85% to 90% of them seen just once. With respect to this clone: Its antigen is not identified.

Separation from the roughly 700-subject first cohort characterized the approximately 120-subject validation cohort, to which the donors belonged. Source material: PBMCs. This sequence was found in a woman between 18 and 29 years old in good health and CMV-seronegative. This rearrangement joins TRBV7-8 to TRBJ2-5; possible D gene TRBD2, 6 bases. CDR3 in amino acids: CASSPETRGETQYF. DNA of the CDR3: TGTGCCAGCAGCCCAGAGACTAGGGGAGAGACCCAGTACTTC.